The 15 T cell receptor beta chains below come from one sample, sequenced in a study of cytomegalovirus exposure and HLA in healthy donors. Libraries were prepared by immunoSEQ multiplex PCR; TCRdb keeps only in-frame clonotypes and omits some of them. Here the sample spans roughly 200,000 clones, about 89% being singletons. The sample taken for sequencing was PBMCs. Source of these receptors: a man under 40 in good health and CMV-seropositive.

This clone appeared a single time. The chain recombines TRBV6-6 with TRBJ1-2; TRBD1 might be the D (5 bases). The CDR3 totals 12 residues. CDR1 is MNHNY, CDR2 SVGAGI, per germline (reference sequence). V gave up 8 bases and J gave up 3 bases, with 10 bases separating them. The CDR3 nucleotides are TGTGCCAGCGAGGACAAGCACTATGGCTACACCTTC. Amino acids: CASEDKHYGYTF.

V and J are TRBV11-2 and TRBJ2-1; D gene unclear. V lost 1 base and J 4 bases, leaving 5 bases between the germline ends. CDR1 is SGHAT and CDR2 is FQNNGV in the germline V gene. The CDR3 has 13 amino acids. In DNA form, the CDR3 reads TGTGCCAGCAGCTTAGGACCTTACAATGAGCAGTTCTTC. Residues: CASSLGPYNEQFF.

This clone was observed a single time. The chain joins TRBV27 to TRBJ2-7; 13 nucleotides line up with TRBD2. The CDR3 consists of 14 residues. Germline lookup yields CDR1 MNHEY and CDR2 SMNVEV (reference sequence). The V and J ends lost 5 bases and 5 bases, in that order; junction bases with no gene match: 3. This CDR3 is CASSPGTSGNEQYF. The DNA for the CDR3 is TGTGCCAGCAGTCCTGGGACTAGCGGGAACGAGCAGTACTTC.

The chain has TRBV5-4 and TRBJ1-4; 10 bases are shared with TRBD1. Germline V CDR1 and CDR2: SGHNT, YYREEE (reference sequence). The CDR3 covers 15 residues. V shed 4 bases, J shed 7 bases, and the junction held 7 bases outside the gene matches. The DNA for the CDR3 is TGTGCCAGCAGCACCGCCGGGACAGGGGTTGAAAAACTGTTTTTT. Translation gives CASSTAGTGVEKLFF.

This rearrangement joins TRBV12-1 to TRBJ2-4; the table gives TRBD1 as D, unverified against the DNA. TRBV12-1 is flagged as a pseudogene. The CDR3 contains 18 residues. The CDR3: CASSFDTGHDLAKNIQYF. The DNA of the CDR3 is TGTGCCAGCAGCTTTGATACAGGGCACGACCTAGCCAAAAACATTCAGTACTTC.

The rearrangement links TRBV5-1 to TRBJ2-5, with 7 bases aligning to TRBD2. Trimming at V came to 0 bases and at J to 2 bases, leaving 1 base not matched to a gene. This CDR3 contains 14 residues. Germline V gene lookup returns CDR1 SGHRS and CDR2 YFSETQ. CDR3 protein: CASSLARGQETQYF. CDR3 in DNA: TGCGCCAGCAGCTTGGCGCGGGGGCAAGAGACCCAGTACTTC. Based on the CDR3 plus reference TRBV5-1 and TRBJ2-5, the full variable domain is KAGVTQTPRYLIKTRGQQVTLSCSPISGHRSVSWYQQTPGQGLQFLFEYFSETQRNKGNFPGRFSGRQFSNSRSEMNVSTLELGDSALYLCASSLARGQETQYFGPGTRLLVL.

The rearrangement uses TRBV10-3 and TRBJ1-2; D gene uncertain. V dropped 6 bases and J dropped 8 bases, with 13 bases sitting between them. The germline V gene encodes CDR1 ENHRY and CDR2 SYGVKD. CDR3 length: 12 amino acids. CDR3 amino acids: CAISQLTGGYTF. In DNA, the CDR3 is TGTGCCATCAGCCAACTTACGGGCGGCTACACCTTC.

The CDR3 DNA reads as TGTGCCAGCAGCCGCGCCGTAGGGGACAGATCCTATGGCTACACCTTC. Its translation is CASSRAVGDRSYGYTF. The chain joins TRBV7-2 to TRBJ1-2, with 7 bases aligning to TRBD1. The CDR3 sequence is 16 residues long. Germline loops: CDR1 SGHTA, CDR2 FQGNSA. V shed 5 bases, J shed 4 bases, and the junction held 13 bases outside the gene matches.

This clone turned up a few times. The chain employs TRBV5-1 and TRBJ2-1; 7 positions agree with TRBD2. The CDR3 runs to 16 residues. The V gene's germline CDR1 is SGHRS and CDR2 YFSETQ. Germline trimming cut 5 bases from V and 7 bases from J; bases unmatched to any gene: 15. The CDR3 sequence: CASSSTPSMGGNEQFF. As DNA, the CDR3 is TGCGCCAGCAGTTCCACCCCTAGTATGGGGGGGAATGAGCAGTTCTTC.

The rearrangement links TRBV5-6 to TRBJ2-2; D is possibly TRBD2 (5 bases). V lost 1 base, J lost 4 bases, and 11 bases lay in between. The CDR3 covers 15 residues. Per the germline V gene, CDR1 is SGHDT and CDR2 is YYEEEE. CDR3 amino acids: CASSLPAALTGELFF. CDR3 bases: TGTGCCAGCAGCTTGCCAGCGGCCCTCACCGGGGAGCTGTTTTTT.

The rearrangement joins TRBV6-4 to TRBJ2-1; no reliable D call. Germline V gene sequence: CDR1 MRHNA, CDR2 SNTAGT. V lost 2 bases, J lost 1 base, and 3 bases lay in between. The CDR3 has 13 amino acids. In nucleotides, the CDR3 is TGTGCCAGCAGTGACGGGTCCTACAATGAGCAGTTCTTC. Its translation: CASSDGSYNEQFF.

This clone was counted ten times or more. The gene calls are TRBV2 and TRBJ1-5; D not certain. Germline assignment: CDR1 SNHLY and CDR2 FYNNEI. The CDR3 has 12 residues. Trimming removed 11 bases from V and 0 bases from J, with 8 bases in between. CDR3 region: CAVGYSNQPQHF. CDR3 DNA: TGTGCCGTGGGATATAGCAATCAGCCCCAGCATTTT.

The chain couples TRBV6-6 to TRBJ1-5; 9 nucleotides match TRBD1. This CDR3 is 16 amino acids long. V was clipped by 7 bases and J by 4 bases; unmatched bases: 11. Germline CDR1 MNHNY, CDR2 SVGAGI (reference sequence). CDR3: CASTTQGTGLNQPQHF. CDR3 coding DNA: TGTGCCAGCACTACTCAAGGGACAGGGCTGAATCAGCCCCAGCATTTT.

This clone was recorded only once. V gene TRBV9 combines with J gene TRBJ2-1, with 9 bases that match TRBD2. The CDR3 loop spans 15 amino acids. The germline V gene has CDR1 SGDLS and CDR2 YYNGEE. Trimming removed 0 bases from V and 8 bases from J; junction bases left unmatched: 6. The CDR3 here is CASSVAASGIDEQFF. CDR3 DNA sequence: TGTGCCAGCAGCGTAGCCGCTAGCGGGATTGATGAGCAGTTCTTC.

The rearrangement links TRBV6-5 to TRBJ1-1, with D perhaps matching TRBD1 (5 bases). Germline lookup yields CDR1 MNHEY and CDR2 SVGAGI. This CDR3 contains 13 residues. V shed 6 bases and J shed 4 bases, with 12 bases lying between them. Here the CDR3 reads CASRARGITEAFF. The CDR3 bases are TGTGCCAGCAGGGCGCGGGGGATCACTGAAGCTTTCTTT.